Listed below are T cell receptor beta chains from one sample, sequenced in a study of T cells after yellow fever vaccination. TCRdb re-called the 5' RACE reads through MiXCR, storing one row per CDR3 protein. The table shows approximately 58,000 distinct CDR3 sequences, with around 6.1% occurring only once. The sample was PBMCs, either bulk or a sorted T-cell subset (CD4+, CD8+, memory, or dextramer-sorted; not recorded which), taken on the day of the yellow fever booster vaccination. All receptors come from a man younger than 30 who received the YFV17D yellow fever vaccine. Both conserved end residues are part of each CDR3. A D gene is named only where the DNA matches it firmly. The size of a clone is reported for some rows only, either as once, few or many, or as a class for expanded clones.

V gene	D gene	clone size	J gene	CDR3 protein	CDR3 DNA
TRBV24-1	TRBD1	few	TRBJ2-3	CATSATGAPDTQYF	TGTGCCACCAGTGCGACAGGGGCTCCGGATACGCAGTATTTT
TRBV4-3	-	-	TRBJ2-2	CASSLRGVASTGELFF	TGCGCCAGCAGCCTTCGCGGGGTGGCAAGCACCGGGGAGCTGTTTTTT
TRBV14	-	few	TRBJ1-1	CASSQYRTSRTEAFF	TGTGCCAGCAGCCAATATAGGACGTCTCGAACTGAAGCTTTCTTT
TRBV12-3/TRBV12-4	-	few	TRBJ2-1	CASSPDTFFEQFF	TGTGCCAGCAGTCCGGACACCTTCTTTGAGCAGTTCTTC
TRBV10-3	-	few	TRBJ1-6	CAIGPGDSPLHF	TGTGCCATCGGGCCAGGGGATTCACCCCTCCACTTT
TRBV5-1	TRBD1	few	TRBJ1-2	CASSSGTGSYGYTF	TGCGCCAGCAGCTCCGGGACAGGGTCCTATGGCTACACCTTC
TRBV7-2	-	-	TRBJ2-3	CASSALRGLDTQYF	TGTGCCAGCAGTGCTCTCCGGGGGCTTGATACGCAGTATTTT
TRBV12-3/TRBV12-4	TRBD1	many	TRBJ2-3	CASSPGQGIFMDTQYF	TGTGCCAGCAGTCCCGGACAGGGTATTTTTATGGATACGCAGTATTTT
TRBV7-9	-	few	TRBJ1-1	CASSPGAEAFF	TGTGCCAGCAGCCCGGGGGCTGAAGCTTTCTTT
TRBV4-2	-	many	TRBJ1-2	CASSPRHKAGGYTF	TGTGCCAGCAGCCCCCGACATAAAGCGGGAGGCTACACCTTC
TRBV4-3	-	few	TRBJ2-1	CASSLYQTRSAHNEQFF	TGCGCCAGCAGCCTATATCAGACTAGAAGCGCCCACAATGAGCAGTTCTTC